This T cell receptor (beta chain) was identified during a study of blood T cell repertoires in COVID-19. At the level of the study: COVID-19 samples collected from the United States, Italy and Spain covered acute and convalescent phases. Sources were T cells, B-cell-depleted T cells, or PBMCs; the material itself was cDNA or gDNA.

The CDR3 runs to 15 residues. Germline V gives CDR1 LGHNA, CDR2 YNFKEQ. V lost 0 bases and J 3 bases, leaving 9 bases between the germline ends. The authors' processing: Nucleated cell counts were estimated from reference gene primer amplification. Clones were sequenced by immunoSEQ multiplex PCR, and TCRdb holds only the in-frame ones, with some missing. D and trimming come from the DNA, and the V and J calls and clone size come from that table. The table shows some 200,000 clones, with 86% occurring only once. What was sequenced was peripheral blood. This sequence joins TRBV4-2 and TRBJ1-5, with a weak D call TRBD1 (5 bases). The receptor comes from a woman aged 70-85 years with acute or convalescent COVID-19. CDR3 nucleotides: TGTGCCAGCAGCCAAGATCGGGGGTCCAATCAGCCCCAGCATTTT. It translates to CASSQDRGSNQPQHF.